This T cell receptor (beta chain) was sequenced for a study of vaccination effects on CD4 cells after COVID-19. Peptide-pool stimulation followed by sequencing identified expanded antigen-specific CD4+ clonotypes in the ViraFEST assay. Following a roughly 11-day culture, CD4+ T cells were purified. Participants got two doses of BNT162b2 or mRNA-1273 vaccine. Whole-study results and caveats: Among infection- and vaccine-induced clones, marked clonal contraction occurred late after vaccination.

Clones were read by immunoSEQ multiplex PCR, and TCRdb kept only the in-frame ones, dropping some. Among tens of thousands of clones listed, about 70% were seen once. The CDR3 consists of 20 residues. This clone was detected once. Its specificity is not known. This chain connects TRBV21-1 to TRBJ2-1; the table assigns TRBD2, which was not confirmed against the DNA. TRBV21-1 is termed a pseudogene. This material consisted of CD4+ T cells from PBMCs cultured with HCoV-OC43 spike peptides, taken after COVID-19 vaccination. Subset reported: HCoV-OC43 spike overlapping peptide pool stimulation. This clonotype was sampled from a human donor who received a COVID-19 vaccine. The CDR3 sequence: CASSKGRTSGANSSYNEQFF. The CDR3 coding sequence is TGTGCCAGCAGCAAAGGGAGGACTAGCGGGGCCAACAGCTCCTACAATGAGCAGTTCTTC.